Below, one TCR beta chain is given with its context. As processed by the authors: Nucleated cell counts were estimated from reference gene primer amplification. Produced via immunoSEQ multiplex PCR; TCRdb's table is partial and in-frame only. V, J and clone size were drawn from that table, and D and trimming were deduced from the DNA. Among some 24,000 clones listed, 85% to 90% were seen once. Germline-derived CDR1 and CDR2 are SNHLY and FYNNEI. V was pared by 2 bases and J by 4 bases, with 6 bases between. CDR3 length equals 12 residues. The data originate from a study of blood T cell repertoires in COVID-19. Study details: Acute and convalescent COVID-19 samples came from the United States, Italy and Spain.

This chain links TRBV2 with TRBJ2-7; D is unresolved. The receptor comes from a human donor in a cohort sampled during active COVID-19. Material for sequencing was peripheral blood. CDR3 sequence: CASSESYYEQYF. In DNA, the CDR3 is TGTGCCAGCAGTGAATCTTATTACGAGCAGTACTTC.